This T cell receptor beta chain was documented in a study of control samples from healthy donors and cancer patients. Using immunoSEQ multiplex PCR, the repertoire was profiled, and TCRdb retains in-frame clones only, with some absent. This sample carries some 65,000 clones, 84% of them seen once, and the ten largest clones take 2.9%. Germline CDR1 reads SGHDN; CDR2 reads FVKESK. Trimming shortened V by 2 bases and J by 1 base, and 2 bases separated the two germline ends. This CDR3 comprises 12 residues. J is TRBJ1-1 and V is TRBV14, with D unclear. Sequencing was carried out using PBMCs. The TCR comes from a woman between 45 and 65 years old with lung cancer. Here the CDR3 reads CASSQPNTEAFF. The CDR3 region has the DNA TGTGCCAGCAGCCAACCGAACACTGAAGCTTTCTTT.